This T cell receptor (beta chain) appears in the sequencing data of a study of shared clonotypes between healthy human individuals. Germline values: CDR1 MNHEY, CDR2 SMNVEV (reference sequence). CDR3 length: 16 amino acids. V shed 6 bases, J shed 5 bases, and the junction held 10 bases outside the gene matches. Donors comprised healthy HIV-negative adults lacking recent acute infections or vaccinations. This table comes from immunoSEQ multiplex PCR, and its TCRdb copy is limited to in-frame clones, with some not included. Of some 500,000 clones listed, roughly three quarters are singletons. The chain couples TRBV27 to TRBJ2-5; 12 bases match TRBD2. The sequence was obtained from a woman in her thirties or forties in good health. Some clones in this sample may be carry-over from other donors' samples. The sequencing sample was made of PBMCs. The CDR3 nucleotides are TGTGCCAGCAGCTCTAACGGACTAGCGGGATGGGAGACCCAGTACTTC. As protein: CASSSNGLAGWETQYF.